What follows are 25 T cell receptor beta chains derived from one specimen sequenced in a study of blood T cell repertoires in COVID-19. Profiled with immunoSEQ multiplex PCR; TCRdb holds only in-frame clones, not every one. The sample has approximately 210,000 clones, about four fifths seen once. Sequenced: peripheral blood. The source of these receptors is a middle-aged woman with acute or convalescent COVID-19.

This chain links TRBV2 with TRBJ1-6, with 7 positions matching TRBD1. Losses at the gene ends were 8 bases for V and 7 bases for J; bases not matched to a gene: 8. The CDR3 contains 14 residues. In germline, CDR1 is SNHLY, CDR2 FYNNEI. This CDR3 is CASSGGTPNSPLHF. The CDR3 DNA reads TGTGCCAGCTCAGGGGGGACTCCCAATTCACCCCTCCACTTT.

The CDR3 loop is CSASSGDLLSQHF. The CDR3 nucleotides are TGCAGTGCTAGTTCGGGGGATTTGCTATCCCAGCATTTT. The chain couples TRBV20-1 to TRBJ1-5; D perhaps matches TRBD1 (5 bases). The CDR3 runs 13 residues. Trimming stripped 3 bases from V and 11 bases from J, with 17 bases between. Germline assignment: CDR1 DFQATT and CDR2 SNEGSKA (reference sequence).

This chain links TRBV5-1 with TRBJ2-5; weak D call: TRBD1 (6 bases). The V gene's germline CDR1 is SGHRS and CDR2 YFSETQ. This CDR3 spans 15 amino acids. The V and J ends lost 5 bases and 1 base respectively, with 15 bases between them. CDR3 coding DNA: TGCGCCAGCAGTCAACAGGGCAGGGGCCAAGAGACCCAGTACTTC. Translated, it gives CASSQQGRGQETQYF. The variable domain in full, completed from reference TRBV5-1 and TRBJ2-5, reads KAGVTQTPRYLIKTRGQQVTLSCSPISGHRSVSWYQQTPGQGLQFLFEYFSETQRNKGNFPGRFSGRQFSNSRSEMNVSTLELGDSALYLCASSQQGRGQETQYFGPGTRLLVL.

The J gene is TRBJ2-3, the V gene TRBV9, with D possibly TRBD2 on 6 matching bases. Trimming took off 0 bases at V and 11 bases at J, with 16 bases between the two ends. CDR3 size: 14 residues. CDR1 is SGDLS and CDR2 is YYNGEE in the germline V gene. CDR3: CASSVGGGAFGQYF. In nucleotides, the CDR3 is TGTGCCAGCAGCGTAGGCGGAGGGGCCTTTGGGCAGTATTTT.

This clone appeared a single time. The chain combines TRBV6-5 with TRBJ2-1, with TRBD2 identical over 7 bases. There are 14 residues in the CDR3. J was trimmed by 7 bases and V by 0 bases; bases with no gene match: 3. Germline lookup yields CDR1 MNHEY and CDR2 SVGAGI. The CDR3 is CASSYSSAGNEQFF. The CDR3 DNA reads as TGTGCCAGCAGTTACTCGTCAGCGGGAAATGAGCAGTTCTTC.

In DNA, the CDR3 is TGTGCCAGTAGTATACTGCCAGGGATTGAGCAGTTCTTC. This encodes CASSILPGIEQFF. The V gene is TRBV19, the J gene TRBJ2-1; tentative D call: TRBD1 (5 bases). The ends were cut back, 2 bases at V and 9 bases at J, with 11 bases in the middle. The V gene's germline CDR1 is LNHDA and CDR2 SQIVND (reference sequence). CDR3 length: 13 residues.

The chain combines TRBV18 with TRBJ2-5; 9 bases line up with TRBD1. The CDR3 spans 15 residues. Trimming removed 2 bases from V and 7 bases from J; junction bases left unmatched: 8. Germline V gene data show CDR1 as KGHSH and CDR2 as LQKENI. The CDR3 nucleotides read TGTGCCAGCTCACCATTGACAGGGGGAGTGGGGACCCAGTACTTC. Translated, it gives CASSPLTGGVGTQYF.

A few counts support this clone. The rearrangement joins TRBV7-9 to TRBJ2-1, with 12 nucleotides matching TRBD2. The V and J ends lost 3 bases and 5 bases, in that order; junction bases with no gene match: 14. Germline assignment: CDR1 SEHNR and CDR2 FQNEAQ (reference sequence). This CDR3 is built from 19 residues. The CDR3: CASSFPGTATSGRNNEQFF. The CDR3 nucleotides read TGTGCCAGCAGCTTCCCCGGGACGGCGACTAGCGGGAGAAACAATGAGCAGTTCTTC.

The chain uses TRBV3-1 (or the pseudogene TRBV3-2) and TRBJ1-1; D possibly corresponds to TRBD1 (5 bases). V was trimmed by 7 bases and J by 4 bases, leaving 19 bases between them. The CDR3 is made up of 15 amino acids. Germline CDR1 is LGHDT and CDR2 is YNNKEL (reference sequence). The CDR3 bases are TGTGCCAGCAACATAGGCGGGGGGATTCGCACTGAAGCTTTCTTT. Protein: CASNIGGGIRTEAFF.

The chain combines TRBV6-5 with TRBJ2-5, with D perhaps TRBD2 (5 bases). In germline, CDR1 is MNHEY, CDR2 SVGAGI. The CDR3 extends over 14 amino acids. V shed 6 bases and J shed 1 base, with 12 bases lying between them. This chain's CDR3 is CASRPLRGQETQYF. CDR3 in DNA: TGTGCCAGCAGGCCCCTTCGGGGCCAAGAGACCCAGTACTTC.

The rearrangement uses TRBV7-9 and TRBJ1-3, with D perhaps TRBD1 (5 bases). Germline-derived CDR1 and CDR2 are SEHNR and FQNEAQ (reference sequence). This CDR3 contains 16 residues. Trimming took off 2 bases at V and 4 bases at J, with 15 bases between the two ends. As DNA, the CDR3 is TGTGCCAGCAGCTTAACGGGCAGGGCGGACGGAAACACCATATATTTT. Translated, it gives CASSLTGRADGNTIYF.

The chain links TRBV9 to TRBJ1-3, with D hard to call. Germline assignment: CDR1 SGDLS and CDR2 YYNGEE. The ends were cut back, 0 bases at V and 0 bases at J, with 4 bases in the middle. The CDR3 is made up of 14 amino acids. CDR3 in DNA: TGTGCCAGCAGCGTAGGGGCCTCTGGAAACACCATATATTTT. It encodes CASSVGASGNTIYF.

CDR3 nucleotides: TGTGCCAGCAGTTACGAGAGGGAGAGCAATGAGCAGTTCTTC. As protein: CASSYERESNEQFF. V gene TRBV6-5 combines with J gene TRBJ2-1; maybe TRBD2 (5 bases). This CDR3 has 14 residues. Between the trimmed V and J ends, which lost 2 bases and 6 bases, there was a span of 11 bases. From germline, CDR1 is MNHEY and CDR2 SVGAGI.

The rearrangement joins TRBV10-3 to TRBJ2-1; the match to TRBD1 covers 11 bases. CDR3 length equals 14 residues. V dropped 8 bases and J dropped 8; count of bases not matched to a gene: 8. Germline CDR1 ENHRY, CDR2 SYGVKD. Here the CDR3 DNA reads TGTGCCATCCGCGGACAGGGGGCTGGGGATGAGCAGTTCTTC. Amino acids: CAIRGQGAGDEQFF.

V usage is TRBV19 and J usage is TRBJ2-7, with D possibly matching TRBD2 (6 bases). The germline V and J ends were trimmed by 3 bases and 3 bases, with 9 bases remaining between them. Germline V gives CDR1 LNHDA, CDR2 SQIVND (reference sequence). The length of the CDR3 is 13 residues. CDR3 region: CASSMGEVYEQYF. For the CDR3, the DNA is TGTGCCAGTAGTATGGGGGAGGTCTACGAGCAGTACTTC.

This chain uses TRBV2 with TRBJ1-4; D remains unclear. CDR3 length: 15 amino acids. Trimming removed 3 bases from V and 7 bases from J, with 15 bases in between. The germline V gene has CDR1 SNHLY and CDR2 FYNNEI. CDR3 DNA sequence: TGTGCCAGCAGTGATGGGGAGAGGGCAGTTGAAAAACTGTTTTTT. Its protein product is CASSDGERAVEKLFF.

The chain links TRBV25-1 to TRBJ1-1; the match to TRBD1 covers 7 bases. The CDR3 extends over 13 amino acids. V dropped 7 bases and J dropped 4; count of bases not matched to a gene: 6. CDR1 is MGHDK, CDR2 SYGVNS, per germline. For the CDR3, the DNA is TGTGCCAGCATTGAGGGGGCGAGCACTGAAGCTTTCTTT. This gives the protein CASIEGASTEAFF. Full variable domain (outside the CDR3, taken from reference TRBV25-1 and TRBJ1-1): EADIYQTPRYLVIGTGKKITLECSQTMGHDKMYWYQQDPGMELHLIHYSYGVNSTEKGDLSSESTVSRIRTEHFPLTLESARPSHTSQYLCASIEGASTEAFFGQGTRLTVV.

CDR3 nucleotides: TGTGCCATCAGTGGGACTCCCGCGACCTACGAGCAGTACTTC. It is translated as CAISGTPATYEQYF. The chain joins TRBV10-3 to TRBJ2-7; D may be TRBD2 (5 bases). CDR3 size: 14 residues. The germline V gene encodes CDR1 ENHRY and CDR2 SYGVKD. V gave up 4 bases and J gave up 2 bases, with 12 bases separating them.

The gene calls are TRBV11-3 and TRBJ2-7, with 8 bases that match TRBD1. The CDR3 length is 14 residues. Per germline, CDR1 SGHNT and CDR2 YENEEA. The V gene end was trimmed by 5 bases and the J gene end by 7 bases; junction bases not matched to a gene: 10. CDR3 amino acids: CASSLGTGLSEQYF. In DNA, the CDR3 is TGTGCCAGCAGCCTCGGGACAGGCCTCTCTGAGCAGTACTTC. Filled out from reference TRBV11-3 and TRBJ2-7, the complete variable domain reads EAGVVQSPRYKIIEKKQPVAFWCNPISGHNTLYWYLQNLGQGPELLIRYENEEAVDDSQLPKDRFSAERLKGVDSTLKIQPAELGDSAVYLCASSLGTGLSEQYFGPGTRLTVT.

This clone appeared a single time. This chain connects TRBV5-1 to TRBJ1-6, with D possibly matching TRBD1 (5 bases). This CDR3 has 16 residues. V was trimmed by 1 base and J by 5 bases, leaving 13 bases between them. CDR1 and CDR2 (germline): SGHRS, YFSETQ. This CDR3 is CASSLWGVSDNSPLHF. The DNA for the CDR3 is TGCGCCAGCAGCTTGTGGGGGGTTTCCGATAATTCACCCCTCCACTTT.

The CDR3 loop reads CASSSPSSLNEKLFF. DNA for the CDR3: TGTGCCAGCAGTTCTCCTTCCAGTTTGAATGAAAAACTGTTTTTT. The rearrangement links TRBV27 to TRBJ1-4; D call uncertain. V lost 4 bases and J 5 bases, leaving 14 bases between the germline ends. This CDR3 contains 15 residues. CDR1 MNHEY and CDR2 SMNVEV come from the germline V gene (reference sequence).

The rearrangement links TRBV3-1 (or the pseudogene TRBV3-2) to TRBJ1-6; TRBD1 is a possible D gene (5 bases). The CDR3 loop spans 16 amino acids. The germline CDR1 and CDR2 sequences are LGHDT and YNNKEL (reference sequence). V was cut by 4 bases and J by 10 bases, with 20 bases left in between. The CDR3 loop reads CASSLKTPSGESPLHF. CDR3 DNA sequence: TGTGCCAGCAGCCTAAAGACACCTTCGGGGGAGTCACCCCTCCACTTT.

Only one count was recorded for this clone. This sequence joins TRBV5-6 and TRBJ1-4; tentative D call: TRBD1 (5 bases). The CDR3 runs 16 residues. Per the germline V gene, CDR1 is SGHDT and CDR2 is YYEEEE. Between the trimmed V and J ends, which lost 0 bases and 4 bases, there was a span of 13 bases. The CDR3 spells CASSLGQIRFNEKLFF. The CDR3 region has the DNA TGTGCCAGCAGCTTGGGACAGATTCGCTTTAATGAAAAACTGTTTTTT.

This chain links TRBV7-9 with TRBJ1-4; the match to TRBD1 covers 8 bases. V gave up 5 bases and J gave up 7 bases; unmatched junction bases: 9. The germline CDR1 and CDR2 sequences are SEHNR and FQNEAQ (reference sequence). This CDR3 spans 15 amino acids. The CDR3 protein is CASSDVRGQVEKLFF. CDR3 bases: TGTGCCAGCAGCGACGTCAGGGGGCAGGTTGAAAAACTGTTTTTT. Based on the CDR3 plus reference TRBV7-9 and TRBJ1-4, the full variable domain is DTGVSQNPRHKITKRGQNVTFRCDPISEHNRLYWYRQTLGQGPEFLTYFQNEAQLEKSRLLSDRFSAERPKGSFSTLEIQRTEQGDSAMYLCASSDVRGQVEKLFFGSGTQLSVL.

The V gene is TRBV30, the J gene TRBJ1-3; 8 bases are a match to TRBD1. This CDR3 spans 12 amino acids. Germline V gives CDR1 GTSNPN, CDR2 SVGIG (reference sequence). V gave up 2 bases and J gave up 7 bases; unmatched junction bases: 1. The CDR3 sequence: CAWSRQGNTIYF. CDR3 sequence (DNA): TGTGCCTGGAGTAGACAGGGGAACACCATATATTTT.